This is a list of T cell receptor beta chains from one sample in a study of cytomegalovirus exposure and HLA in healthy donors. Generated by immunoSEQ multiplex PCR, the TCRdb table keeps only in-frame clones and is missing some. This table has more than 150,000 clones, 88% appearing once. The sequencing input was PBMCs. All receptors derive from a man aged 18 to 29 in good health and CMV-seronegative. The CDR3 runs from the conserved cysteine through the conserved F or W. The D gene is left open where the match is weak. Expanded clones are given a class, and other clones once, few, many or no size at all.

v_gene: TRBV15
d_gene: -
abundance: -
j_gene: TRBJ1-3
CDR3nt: TGTGCCACCAGGGCGGATGGCCCCTCTGGAAACACCATATATTTT
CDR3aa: CATRADGPSGNTIYF

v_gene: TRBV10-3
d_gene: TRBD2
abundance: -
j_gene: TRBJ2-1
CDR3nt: TGTGCCATCAGTGAGTCACTAGCGGTCATCAATGAGCAGTTCTTC
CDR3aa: CAISESLAVINEQFF

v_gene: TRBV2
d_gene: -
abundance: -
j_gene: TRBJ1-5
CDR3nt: TGTGCCAGCAGTGAGACAGGTAGCAATCAGCCCCAGCATTTT
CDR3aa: CASSETGSNQPQHF

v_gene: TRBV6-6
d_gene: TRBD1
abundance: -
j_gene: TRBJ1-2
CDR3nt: TGTGCCAGCAGTGCCCAGGACAGGGCTGGCTACACCTTC
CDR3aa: CASSAQDRAGYTF

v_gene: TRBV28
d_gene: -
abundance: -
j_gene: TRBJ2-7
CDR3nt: TGTGCCAGCAGCTCCGGGACAACCTCCTACGAGCAGTACTTC
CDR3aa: CASSSGTTSYEQYF

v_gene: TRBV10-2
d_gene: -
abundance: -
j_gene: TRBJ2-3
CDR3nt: TGCGCCACCCGACTAGTTCTGAGCACAGATACGCAGTATTTT
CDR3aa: CATRLVLSTDTQYF

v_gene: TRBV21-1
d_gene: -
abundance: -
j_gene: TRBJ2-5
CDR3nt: TGTGCCAGCAGCAAAAGGAGGGAACTCCGGGAGACCCAGTACTTC
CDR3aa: CASSKRRELRETQYF

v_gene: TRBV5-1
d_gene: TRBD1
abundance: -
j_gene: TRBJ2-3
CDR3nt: TGCGCCAGCAGCTCGAGGACAGGGGGAGATACGCAGTATTTT
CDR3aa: CASSSRTGGDTQYF

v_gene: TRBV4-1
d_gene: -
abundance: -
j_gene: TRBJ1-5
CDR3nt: TGCGCCAGCAGCCAAGATCTGAATGGAGGGGTTGGTCAGCCCCAGCATTTT
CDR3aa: CASSQDLNGGVGQPQHF

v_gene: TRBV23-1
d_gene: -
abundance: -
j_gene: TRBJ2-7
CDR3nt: TGCGCCAGCATTGCAGTGCCGGCGGGCCCCTACGAGCAGTACTTC
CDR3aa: CASIAVPAGPYEQYF

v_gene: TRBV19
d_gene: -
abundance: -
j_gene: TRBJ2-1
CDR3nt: TGTGCCAGTAGTATCAGGAATGAGCAGTTCTTC
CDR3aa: CASSIRNEQFF

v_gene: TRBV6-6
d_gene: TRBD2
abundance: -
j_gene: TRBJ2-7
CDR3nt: TGTGCCAGCAGTTACGGGGGGACTAGTTCTCACGAGCAGTACTTC
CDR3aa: CASSYGGTSSHEQYF

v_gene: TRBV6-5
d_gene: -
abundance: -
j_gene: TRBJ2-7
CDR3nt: TGTGCCAGCAGTTCACCAGGGGATCCCTACGAGCAGTACTTC
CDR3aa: CASSSPGDPYEQYF

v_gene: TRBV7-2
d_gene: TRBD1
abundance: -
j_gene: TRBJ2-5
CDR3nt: TGTGCCAGCAGCTCCGGACAGGGACCCGTACCCGTACAAGAGACCCAGTACTTC
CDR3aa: CASSSGQGPVPVQETQYF

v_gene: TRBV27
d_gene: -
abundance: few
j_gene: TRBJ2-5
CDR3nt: TGTGCCAGCAGTACCAGGGGCGCTGAGACCCAGTACTTC
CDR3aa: CASSTRGAETQYF

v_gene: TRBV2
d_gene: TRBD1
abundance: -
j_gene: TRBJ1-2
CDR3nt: TGTGCCAGCATCCTCTCGGACAGGGCGGGCTACACCTTC
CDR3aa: CASILSDRAGYTF

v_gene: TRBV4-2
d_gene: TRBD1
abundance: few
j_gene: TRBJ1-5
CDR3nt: TGTGCCAGCAGCCAGAGAGGACAGGACCATCAGCCCCAGCATTTT
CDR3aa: CASSQRGQDHQPQHF

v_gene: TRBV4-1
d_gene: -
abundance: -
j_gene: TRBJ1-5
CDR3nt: TGCGCCAGCAGCCAAGATCCGTCTCCAGGGGCCCCAAGACAGCCCCAGCATTTT
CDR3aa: CASSQDPSPGAPRQPQHF

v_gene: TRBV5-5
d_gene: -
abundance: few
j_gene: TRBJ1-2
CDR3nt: TGTGCCAGCAGCTATATAAGGGCCTCGGGGGGCTACACCTTC
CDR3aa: CASSYIRASGGYTF

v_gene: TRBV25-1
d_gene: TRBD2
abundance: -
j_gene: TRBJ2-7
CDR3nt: TGTGCCAGCAGTGCGAGACTAGCGGGTTCCTACGAGCAGTACTTC
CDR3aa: CASSARLAGSYEQYF

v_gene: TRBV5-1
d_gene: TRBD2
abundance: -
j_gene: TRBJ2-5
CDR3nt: TGCGCCAGCAGCTCGACGGGGGGACTTCAAGAGACCCAGTACTTC
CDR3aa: CASSSTGGLQETQYF

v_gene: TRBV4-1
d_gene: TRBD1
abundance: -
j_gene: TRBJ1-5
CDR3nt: TGCGCCAGCAGCCAGGGACAGGGCGCCGAGCCCCAGCATTTT
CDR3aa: CASSQGQGAEPQHF

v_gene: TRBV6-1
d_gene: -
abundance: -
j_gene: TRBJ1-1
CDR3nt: TGTGCCAGCAGCCATAACACTGAAGCTTTCTTT
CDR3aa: CASSHNTEAFF

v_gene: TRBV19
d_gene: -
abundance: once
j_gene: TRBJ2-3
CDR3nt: TGTGCCAGTAGCCCGGGGGTTAGCACAGATACGCAGTATTTT
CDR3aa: CASSPGVSTDTQYF

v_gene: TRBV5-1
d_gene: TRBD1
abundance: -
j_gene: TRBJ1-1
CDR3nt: TGCGCCAGCAGCTTGGGGCAGGGGGCAGGTACTGAAGCTTTCTTT
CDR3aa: CASSLGQGAGTEAFF

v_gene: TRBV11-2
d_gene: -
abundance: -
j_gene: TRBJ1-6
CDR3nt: TGTGCCAGCAGCCCACTTACTAAAAATTCACCCCTCCACTTT
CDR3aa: CASSPLTKNSPLHF

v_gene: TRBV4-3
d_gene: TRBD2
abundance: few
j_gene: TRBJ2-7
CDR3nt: TGCGCCAGCAGCCCAGGAGGGCGGGAGTCCTCCGAGCAGTACTTC
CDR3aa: CASSPGGRESSEQYF

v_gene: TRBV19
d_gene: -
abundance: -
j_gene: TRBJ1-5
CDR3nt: TGTGCCAGTACCCGAGGGTACAGACCGGATCAGCCCCAGCATTTT
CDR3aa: CASTRGYRPDQPQHF

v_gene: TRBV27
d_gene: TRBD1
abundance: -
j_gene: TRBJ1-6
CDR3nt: TGTGCCAGCAGAGAGACTCGGACAGGGGTTCGTTCACCCCTCCACTTT
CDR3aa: CASRETRTGVRSPLHF

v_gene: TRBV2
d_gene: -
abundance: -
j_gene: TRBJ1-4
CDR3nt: TGTGCCAGCAGTGAAACATCCGGGACACCCGTCGAAAAACTGTTTTTT
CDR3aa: CASSETSGTPVEKLFF

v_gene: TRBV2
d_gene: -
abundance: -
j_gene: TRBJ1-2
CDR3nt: TGTGCCAGCAGTGAAGAGCGGACTAACTATGGCTACACCTTC
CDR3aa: CASSEERTNYGYTF

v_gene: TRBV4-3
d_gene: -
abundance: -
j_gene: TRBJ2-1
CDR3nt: TGCGCCAGCAGCCAGGCCCCGAGGGGGATCAATGAGCAGTTCTTC
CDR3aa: CASSQAPRGINEQFF

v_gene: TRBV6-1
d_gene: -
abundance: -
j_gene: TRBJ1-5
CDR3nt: TGTGCCAGCAGTGATCGGGTTGGGTTTAATCAGCCCCAGCATTTT
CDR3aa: CASSDRVGFNQPQHF

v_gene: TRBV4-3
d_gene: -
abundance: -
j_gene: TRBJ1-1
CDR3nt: TGCGCCAGCGGACAGATGAACACTGAAGCTTTCTTT
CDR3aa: CASGQMNTEAFF

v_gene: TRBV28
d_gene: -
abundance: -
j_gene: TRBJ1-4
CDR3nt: TGTGCCAGCAGTTTGGTGGGTGTGGGGGCTGAAAAACTGTTTTTT
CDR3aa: CASSLVGVGAEKLFF

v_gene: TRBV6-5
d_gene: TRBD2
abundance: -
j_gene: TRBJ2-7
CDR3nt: TGTGCCAGCAGTTGGTCTGGACTAGCGGGAGGGACGCAGTACTTC
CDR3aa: CASSWSGLAGGTQYF

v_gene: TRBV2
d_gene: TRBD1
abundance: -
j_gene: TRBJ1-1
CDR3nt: TGTGCCAGCAGTTTACAGGGGCTGGACACTGAAGCTTTCTTT
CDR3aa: CASSLQGLDTEAFF

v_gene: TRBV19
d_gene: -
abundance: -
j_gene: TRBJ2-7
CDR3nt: TGTGCCAGTAGTATTGATTCGGGGACCTACGAGCAGTACTTC
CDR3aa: CASSIDSGTYEQYF

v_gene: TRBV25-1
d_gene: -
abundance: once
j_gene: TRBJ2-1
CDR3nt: TGTGCCAGCAGTGGGGGTCACAGGAGCTCCTACAATGAGCAGTTCTTC
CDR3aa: CASSGGHRSSYNEQFF

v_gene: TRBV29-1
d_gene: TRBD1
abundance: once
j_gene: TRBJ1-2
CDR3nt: TGCAGCGTTGTACCGGGACAGGGTACCTCTAACTATGGCTACACCTTC
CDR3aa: CSVVPGQGTSNYGYTF

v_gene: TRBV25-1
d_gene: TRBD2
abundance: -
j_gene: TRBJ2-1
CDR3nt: TGTGCCAGCAGGACTAGCGGGGAGCAGTTCTTC
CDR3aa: CASRTSGEQFF

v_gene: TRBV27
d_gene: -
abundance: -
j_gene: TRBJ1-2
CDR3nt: TGTGCCAGCAGTTTGCGACAGAATACTAACTATGGCTACACCTTC
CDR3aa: CASSLRQNTNYGYTF

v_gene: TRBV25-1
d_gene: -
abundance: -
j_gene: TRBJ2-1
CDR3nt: TGTGCCAGCAGTGAATCAGGCCGCGGGGATGAGCAGTTCTTC
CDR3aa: CASSESGRGDEQFF

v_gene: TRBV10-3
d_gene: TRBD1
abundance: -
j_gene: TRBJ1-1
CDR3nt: TGTGCCATCAGCGGACAGGGGGTGCCTGAAGCTTTCTTT
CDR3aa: CAISGQGVPEAFF

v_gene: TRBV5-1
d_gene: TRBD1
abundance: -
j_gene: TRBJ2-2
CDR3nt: TGCGCCAGCAGCTGGGGGACAGGGGGTTTCACCGGGGAGCTGTTTTTT
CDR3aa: CASSWGTGGFTGELFF

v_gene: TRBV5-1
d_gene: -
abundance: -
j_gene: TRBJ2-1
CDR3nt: TGCGCCAGCAGCTTTTCTTCGGGGGGCGCTGGCAATGAGCAGTTCTTC
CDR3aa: CASSFSSGGAGNEQFF

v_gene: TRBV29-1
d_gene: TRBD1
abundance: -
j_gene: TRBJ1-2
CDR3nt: TGCACCGGATCGATAACAGGGGACCTTAACTATGGCTACACCTTC
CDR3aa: CTGSITGDLNYGYTF

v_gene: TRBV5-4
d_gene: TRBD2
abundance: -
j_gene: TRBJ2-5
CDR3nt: TGTGCCAGCAGCTTCTCAGCGGGACAAGAGACCCAGTACTTC
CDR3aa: CASSFSAGQETQYF

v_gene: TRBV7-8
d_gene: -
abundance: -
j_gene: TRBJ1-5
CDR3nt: TGTGCCAGCAGCTTCGACAATTTCGGCAATCAGCCCCAGCATTTT
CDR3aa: CASSFDNFGNQPQHF

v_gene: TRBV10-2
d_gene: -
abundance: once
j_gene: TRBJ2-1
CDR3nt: TGCGCCAGCAGGGTCGGGGGAAATGAGCAGTTCTTC
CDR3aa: CASRVGGNEQFF

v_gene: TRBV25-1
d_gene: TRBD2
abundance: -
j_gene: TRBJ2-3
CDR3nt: TGTGCCATCGCGACTAGCGGGGTTAGCACAGATACGCAGTATTTT
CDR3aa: CAIATSGVSTDTQYF

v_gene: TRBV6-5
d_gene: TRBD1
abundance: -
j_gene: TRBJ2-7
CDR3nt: TGTGCCACCCACAGGGGCTCAAAATCCTACGAGCAGTACTTC
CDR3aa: CATHRGSKSYEQYF

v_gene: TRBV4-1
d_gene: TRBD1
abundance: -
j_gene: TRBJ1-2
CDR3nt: TGCGCCAGCAGCCAAGAAGGGGGCAATGGCTACACCTTC
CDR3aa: CASSQEGGNGYTF

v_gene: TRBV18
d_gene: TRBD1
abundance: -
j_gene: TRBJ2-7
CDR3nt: TGTGCCAGCTCACCACTCGGGACAGGGTTGCAGACCCTCGGCTACGAGCAGTACTTC
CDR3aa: CASSPLGTGLQTLGYEQYF

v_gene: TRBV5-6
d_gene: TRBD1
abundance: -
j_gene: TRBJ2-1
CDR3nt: TGTGCCAGCAGCTTGATCGGGGACAGCAACAATGAGCAGTTCTTC
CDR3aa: CASSLIGDSNNEQFF